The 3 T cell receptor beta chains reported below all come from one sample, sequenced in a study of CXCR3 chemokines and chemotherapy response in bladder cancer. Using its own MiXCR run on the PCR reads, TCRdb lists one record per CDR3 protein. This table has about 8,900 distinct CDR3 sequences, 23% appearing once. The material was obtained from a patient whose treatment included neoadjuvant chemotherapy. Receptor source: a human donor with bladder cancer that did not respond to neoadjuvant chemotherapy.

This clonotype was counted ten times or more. The CDR3 protein is CSALDYGYTF. As DNA, the CDR3 is TGCAGTGCCTTGGACTATGGCTACACCTTC. V and J are TRBV20-1 and TRBJ1-2; unclear D gene. The CDR3 is 10 amino acids. Germline loops: CDR1 DFQATT, CDR2 SNEGSKA (reference sequence). The V gene lost 6 bases and the J gene lost 3 bases, with 5 bases spanning the gap.

The DNA of the CDR3 is TGTGCCATCAGTTCTGGGGGGAGCGGAGAGACCCAGTACTTC. Translating it yields CAISSGGSGETQYF. This sequence joins TRBV10-3 and TRBJ2-5; TRBD2 might be the D (6 bases). V lost 5 bases to trimming and J lost 4 bases, with 14 bases between them. CDR3 length: 14 amino acids. The V gene's germline CDR1 is ENHRY and CDR2 SYGVKD.

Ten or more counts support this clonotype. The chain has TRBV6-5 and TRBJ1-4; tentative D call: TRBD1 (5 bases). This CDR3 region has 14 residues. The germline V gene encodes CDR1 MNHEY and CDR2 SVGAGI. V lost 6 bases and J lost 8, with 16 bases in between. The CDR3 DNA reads TGTGCCAGCAGAATTCGGCAGGGAAAGGAAAAACTGTTTTTT. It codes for CASRIRQGKEKLFF.